One and the same sample provided the 29 T cell receptor beta chains below, sequenced in a study of blood T cell repertoires in COVID-19. Sequenced by immunoSEQ multiplex PCR; TCRdb stores in-frame clones only, minus some. The sample has about 330,000 clones, 80% to 90% seen once. Source material: PBMCs or T cells enriched from blood (not recorded which). The receptors were sampled from a man younger than 40 who had recovered from COVID-19.

This sequence joins TRBV5-6 and TRBJ1-2; 9 bases are shared with TRBD1. Germline CDR1 reads SGHDT; CDR2 reads YYEEEE. J was trimmed by 6 bases and V by 5 bases; bases with no gene match: 11. The CDR3 runs 15 residues. CDR3 protein: CASRIRRDRVNGYTF. CDR3 bases: TGTGCCAGCAGGATTCGGCGGGACAGGGTGAATGGCTACACCTTC.

This clone was observed a handful of times. The chain couples TRBV5-4 to TRBJ1-2, with D possibly TRBD1 on 5 matching bases. The germline CDR1 and CDR2 sequences are SGHNT and YYREEE (reference sequence). V was pared by 1 base and J by 8 bases, with 15 bases between. This CDR3 is 14 amino acids long. This CDR3 reads CASSLYRLPGGYTF. The CDR3 DNA sequence: TGTGCCAGCAGCTTGTATCGCCTCCCAGGGGGCTACACCTTC.

The V gene is TRBV24-1, the J gene TRBJ2-3; 8 bases are shared with TRBD2. Germline CDR1 reads KGHDR; CDR2 reads SFDVKD. This CDR3 region has 18 residues. V shed 4 bases and J 3 bases; nucleotides not matched to a gene: 14. The chain's CDR3 is CATSDPAGLGTLTDTQYF. As DNA, the CDR3 is TGTGCCACCAGTGACCCAGCGGGACTAGGCACCCTAACAGATACGCAGTATTTT.

As to this clone: A junction boundary mismatches the germline segment, possibly from a read error. The chain combines TRBV28 with TRBJ1-2; 9 bases match TRBD1. The CDR3 is 13 residues long. From germline, CDR1 is MDHEN and CDR2 SYDVKM. This CDR3 is CASSFLPRDRGYF. CDR3 DNA: TGTGCCAGCAGTTTCCTGCCCAGAGACAGGGGGTACTTC.

The chain links TRBV18 to TRBJ1-2; unclear D gene. This CDR3 region has 17 residues. V was pared by 2 bases and J by 2 bases, with 18 bases between. CDR1 is KGHSH and CDR2 is LQKENI in the germline V gene. The CDR3 reads CASSPKSGIPPNYGYTF. The DNA of the CDR3 is TGTGCCAGCTCACCAAAGTCGGGTATTCCTCCAAACTATGGCTACACCTTC.

This clone has a single count. The V call is TRBV5-1, the J call TRBJ2-1, with 10 bases matching TRBD1. Trimming cost V 4 bases and J 6 bases; bases outside gene matches: 4. This CDR3 has 14 residues. Germline CDR1 and CDR2: SGHRS and YFSETQ. DNA for the CDR3: TGCGCCAGCAGCGCCCGGGACAGGGGCAATGAGCAGTTCTTC. Encoded protein: CASSARDRGNEQFF.

The chain joins TRBV5-1 to TRBJ2-5, with 8 bases matching TRBD2. Trimming at V came to 1 base and at J to 3 bases, leaving 5 bases not matched to a gene. Looked up from germline, CDR1 is SGHRS and CDR2 is YFSETQ. The CDR3 consists of 15 residues. CDR3 DNA: TGCGCCAGCAGCTTGATCGGGGGGGTCGAAGAGACCCAGTACTTC. Encoded protein: CASSLIGGVEETQYF.

V is TRBV6-5 and J is TRBJ2-7; 7 bases are shared with TRBD2. V was clipped by 0 bases and J by 4 bases; unmatched bases: 9. The CDR3 length is 16 residues. Germline V gene lookup returns CDR1 MNHEY and CDR2 SVGAGI. The CDR3 sequence: CASSYSFGGNSYEQYF. Written as DNA, the CDR3 is TGTGCCAGCAGTTACTCGTTCGGGGGGAACTCATACGAGCAGTACTTC.

The chain recombines TRBV2 with TRBJ2-5, with D perhaps matching TRBD1 (5 bases). Germline V gene sequence: CDR1 SNHLY, CDR2 FYNNEI. Trimming took 1 base from V and 2 from J, leaving 11 bases between them. This CDR3 contains 15 residues. CDR3 bases: TGTGCCAGCAGTGAAGGGCAGGGCCTTCAAGAGACCCAGTACTTC. Protein: CASSEGQGLQETQYF.

The gene calls are TRBV27 and TRBJ1-5, with TRBD1 matching 7 bases. Germline CDR1 reads MNHEY; CDR2 reads SMNVEV (reference sequence). The CDR3 loop spans 15 amino acids. Trimming at V came to 5 bases and at J to 0 bases, leaving 4 bases not matched to a gene. CDR3 nucleotide sequence: TGTGCCAGCAGTATCGGGACAGATAGCAATCAGCCCCAGCATTTT. Translating it yields CASSIGTDSNQPQHF.

The sample holds one count of this clone. The chain employs TRBV11-2 and TRBJ1-1; tentative D call: TRBD1 (5 bases). Trimming removed 5 bases from V and 6 bases from J, with 13 bases in between. CDR3 length equals 13 residues. CDR1 and CDR2 (germline): SGHAT, FQNNGV. The CDR3 here is CASSPDPQAEAFF. The CDR3 nucleotides read TGTGCCAGCAGCCCCGATCCACAGGCTGAAGCTTTCTTT.

The chain couples TRBV7-9 to TRBJ2-7; 8 nucleotides match TRBD1. Germline V gene data show CDR1 as SEHNR and CDR2 as FQNEAQ (reference sequence). The CDR3 runs to 15 residues. V shed 7 bases, J shed 4 bases, and the junction held 12 bases outside the gene matches. The CDR3 region is CASTQGGQGTYEQYF. CDR3 nucleotides: TGTGCCAGCACCCAAGGCGGACAGGGTACGTACGAGCAGTACTTC.

This clone appeared a single time. V gene TRBV24-1 combines with J gene TRBJ2-1; 8 nucleotides align to TRBD2. Per germline, CDR1 KGHDR and CDR2 SFDVKD. This CDR3 contains 15 residues. V trimming: 4 bases; J trimming: 11 bases; junction bases outside the gene matches: 12. The CDR3 region has the DNA TGTGCCACCAGTGACCCCGTCAGTCGGGGGGGACAGCAGTTCTTC. Translating gives CATSDPVSRGGQQFF.

The chain carries TRBV18 and TRBJ2-3, with TRBD2 identical over 7 bases. J gave up 2 bases and V 0 bases, and 11 bases lay outside the gene matches. The CDR3 loop spans 18 amino acids. Germline lookup yields CDR1 KGHSH and CDR2 LQKENI. The CDR3 DNA follows: TGTGCCAGCTCACCACCGGGGTGGCTAGCGGTATCCACAGATACGCAGTATTTT. Residues: CASSPPGWLAVSTDTQYF.

The rearrangement joins TRBV9 to TRBJ2-6; possible D gene TRBD2, 7 bases. V was cut by 4 bases and J by 2 bases, with 13 bases left in between. The CDR3 sequence is 16 residues long. Germline values: CDR1 SGDLS, CDR2 YYNGEE. CDR3 region: CASSLTGGPGANVLTF. For the CDR3, the DNA is TGTGCCAGCAGCCTTACGGGGGGCCCTGGGGCCAACGTCCTGACTTTC.

This clone was seen only once. The chain employs TRBV7-9 and TRBJ2-2; 9 bases map to TRBD2. The ends lost 4 bases at V and 7 bases at J; junction bases unmatched: 13. CDR1 is SEHNR and CDR2 is FQNEAQ in the germline V gene (reference sequence). The CDR3 consists of 17 residues. The CDR3 reads CASSSDSSGVRSGELFF. The CDR3 DNA follows: TGTGCCAGCAGCTCAGACTCTAGCGGGGTGAGGAGCGGGGAGCTGTTTTTT.

This sequence joins TRBV5-1 and TRBJ2-7, with TRBD1 matching 7 bases. This CDR3 spans 16 amino acids. Trimming cost V 4 bases and J 2 bases; bases outside gene matches: 12. CDR1 SGHRS and CDR2 YFSETQ come from the germline V gene. The CDR3 DNA is TGCGCCAGCAGCGTGGATTGGGACAGAAGAGCCTACGAGCAGTACTTC. Its protein product is CASSVDWDRRAYEQYF.

This chain joins TRBV11-2 and TRBJ1-1; possibly TRBD1 for D (6 bases). Per the germline V gene, CDR1 is SGHAT and CDR2 is FQNNGV. This CDR3 has 15 residues. V was clipped by 8 bases and J by 4 bases, with 20 bases between them. The chain's CDR3 is CASRRAGGRGTEAFF. CDR3 nucleotides: TGTGCCAGCCGAAGGGCGGGGGGCAGAGGCACTGAAGCTTTCTTT. The entire variable domain, with the rest obtained from reference TRBV11-2 and TRBJ1-1, is as follows: EAGVAQSPRYKIIEKRQSVAFWCNPISGHATLYWYQQILGQGPKLLIQFQNNGVVDDSQLPKDRFSAERLKGVDSTLKIQPAKLEDSAVYLCASRRAGGRGTEAFFGQGTRLTVV.

Regarding this clone: Compared with germline, one end of the junction differs, possibly owing to a read error. The DNA for the CDR3 is TGTGCCAGCAGTTTGGACAGGGGGACCTATGGCTACACCTTC. Residues: CASSLDRGTYGYTF. The V gene is TRBV5-4, the J gene TRBJ1-2; 10 positions agree with TRBD1. Per germline, CDR1 SGHNT and CDR2 YYREEE (reference sequence). This CDR3 contains 14 residues.

This chain connects TRBV2 to TRBJ2-3, with D possibly TRBD1 on 6 matching bases. This CDR3 comprises 16 residues. Germline V CDR1 and CDR2: SNHLY, FYNNEI. V lost 1 base and J 4 bases, leaving 15 bases between the germline ends. CDR3 protein: CASSEGGRGFADTQYF. The CDR3 DNA reads TGTGCCAGCAGTGAAGGTGGCAGGGGATTCGCAGATACGCAGTATTTT. Looking up the rest from reference TRBV2 and TRBJ2-3 gives the full variable domain: EPEVTQTPSHQVTQMGQEVILRCVPISNHLYFYWYRQILGQKVEFLVSFYNNEISEKSEIFDDQFSVERPDGSNFTLKIRSTKLEDSAMYFCASSEGGRGFADTQYFGPGTRLTVL.

The chain recombines TRBV7-9 with TRBJ1-1; 9 bases match TRBD1. Germline CDR1 and CDR2: SEHNR and FQNEAQ (reference sequence). The CDR3 is 15 residues long. The J segment lost 1 base and the V segment lost 7 bases, leaving 7 bases of the junction unmatched. In DNA form, the CDR3 reads TGTGCCAGCACGTATACAGGGGGCAGGAACACTGAAGCTTTCTTT. It translates to CASTYTGGRNTEAFF.

The sample holds a few counts of this clone. The rearrangement links TRBV5-1 to TRBJ2-1; D is possibly TRBD2 (6 bases). CDR1 and CDR2 from the germline V gene are SGHRS and YFSETQ. The length of the CDR3 is 15 residues. Between the trimmed V and J ends, which lost 3 bases and 5 bases, there was a span of 15 bases. DNA for the CDR3: TGCGCCAGCAGCTGGAGATTGGAGGGACACAATGAGCAGTTCTTC. Its protein is CASSWRLEGHNEQFF.

This clone was counted a single time. V usage is TRBV9 and J usage is TRBJ1-3, with D maybe TRBD1 (6 bases). V was cut by 1 base and J by 0 bases, with 14 bases left in between. This CDR3 has 17 amino acids. Germline V gene lookup returns CDR1 SGDLS and CDR2 YYNGEE. The CDR3 DNA is TGTGCCAGCAGCGTATCGGACAGCTCTTCCTCTGGAAACACCATATATTTT. It encodes CASSVSDSSSSGNTIYF.

This clone was recorded a few times. The genes are TRBV12-5 and TRBJ1-4; D uncertain. Trimming stripped 2 bases from V and 3 bases from J, with 7 bases between. CDR3 length: 14 amino acids. Germline V gives CDR1 LGHNT, CDR2 FRNRAP. The CDR3 sequence: CASGLPGSNEKLFF. The DNA of the CDR3 is TGTGCTAGTGGTTTGCCGGGATCTAATGAAAAACTGTTTTTT.

The genes are TRBV5-5 and TRBJ1-3; 7 nucleotides line up with TRBD1. V was clipped by 0 bases and J by 5 bases; unmatched bases: 11. CDR3 length: 17 residues. Germline loops: CDR1 SGHKS, CDR2 YYEKEE (reference sequence). The CDR3 coding sequence is TGTGCCAGCAGCTTGGCCCCTTGGACAGGATCAAGAAACACCATATATTTT. Residues: CASSLAPWTGSRNTIYF.

In this sample, this clone turned up a few times. The chain is built from TRBV5-1 and TRBJ1-2; a possible D gene is TRBD1 (5 bases). Trimming removed 6 bases from V and 3 bases from J, with 18 bases in between. The CDR3 covers 15 residues. Germline V CDR1 and CDR2: SGHRS, YFSETQ. CDR3 residues: CASKIQPEGDYGYTF. CDR3 DNA: TGCGCCAGCAAGATACAACCAGAAGGGGACTATGGCTACACCTTC.

The rearrangement uses TRBV6-5 and TRBJ2-5, with D possibly being TRBD1 (5 bases). The CDR3 consists of 14 residues. V dropped 4 bases and J dropped 1 base, with 10 bases sitting between them. From germline, CDR1 is MNHEY and CDR2 SVGAGI. This CDR3 is CASSWTSTQETQYF. As DNA, the CDR3 is TGTGCCAGCAGTTGGACAAGTACCCAAGAGACCCAGTACTTC.

This rearrangement joins TRBV11-2 to TRBJ2-2; a possible D gene is TRBD2 (5 bases). The CDR3 runs 17 residues. Trimming removed 0 bases at V and 1 base at J, with 12 bases between. Looked up from germline, CDR1 is SGHAT and CDR2 is FQNNGV. CDR3 DNA: TGTGCCAGCAGCTTAGATGGCCGGGGTTGGAACACCGGGGAGCTGTTTTTT. Amino acids: CASSLDGRGWNTGELFF.

The rearrangement uses TRBV6-5 and TRBJ1-4; D is possibly TRBD1 (6 bases). The CDR3 is 15 residues long. Per germline, CDR1 MNHEY and CDR2 SVGAGI. Between the trimmed V and J ends, which lost 0 bases and 5 bases, there was a span of 10 bases. CDR3 sequence reads: CASSYSGTPNEKLFF. CDR3 nucleotide sequence: TGTGCCAGCAGTTACTCCGGGACACCAAATGAAAAACTGTTTTTT.